This entry concerns a single T cell receptor beta chain. Repertoires were generated with immunoSEQ multiplex PCR, while TCRdb's copy carries only in-frame clones and drops some. The data hold tens of thousands of clones, with roughly 85% observed a single time. This sample is drawn from a study of OX40 agonist ivuxolimab in advanced cancers. The sequencing here drew on CD4+ or CD8+ T cells sorted from blood, taken in a trial of the OX40 agonist ivuxolimab. This sequence was found in an adult with an advanced solid tumor such as melanoma, head and neck, liver or kidney cancer.

CDR3 nucleotide sequence: TGTGCCAGCAGCTCCTTGGGACTAGCGGTCGCCTACGAGCAGTACTTC. This codes for CASSSLGLAVAYEQYF. The genes are TRBV7-8 and TRBJ2-7, with TRBD2 matching 11 bases. V dropped 4 bases and J dropped 2; count of bases not matched to a gene: 7. The CDR3 covers 16 residues. CDR1 is SGHVS and CDR2 is FQNEAQ in the germline V gene.